Below, 15 T cell receptor beta chains from the same sample are listed, as sequenced in a study of T cell responses to AZD1222 COVID-19 vaccine. Produced via immunoSEQ multiplex PCR; TCRdb's table is partial and in-frame only. The sample carries 100,000 to 120,000 clones, 89% recorded once. The sample here was peripheral blood, taken on day 0 of MenACWY control vaccination. These receptor sequences come from an adult in good health.

This clone turned up a few times. The V call is TRBV7-9, the J call TRBJ2-5; no firm D call. Germline V gives CDR1 SEHNR, CDR2 FQNEAQ (reference sequence). Deletions cut 5 bases from V and 2 bases from J, with 12 bases between. The CDR3 extends over 14 amino acids. The CDR3 DNA reads TGTGCCAGCAGCCCCCCCGCAGAACAAGAGACCCAGTACTTC. This codes for CASSPPAEQETQYF.

The gene calls are TRBV18 and TRBJ2-7, with D maybe TRBD2 (5 bases). Germline CDR1 KGHSH, CDR2 LQKENI. V was shortened by 1 base and J by 2 bases, with 9 bases between the two germline ends. This CDR3 is built from 14 residues. CDR3 bases: TGTGCCAGCTCACCACGTGAGGGCCCCTACGAGCAGTACTTC. It translates to CASSPREGPYEQYF.

The chain has TRBV2 and TRBJ1-5, with 8 bases that match TRBD1. The CDR3 has 14 residues. Germline values: CDR1 SNHLY, CDR2 FYNNEI. The V gene end was trimmed by 4 bases and the J gene end by 4 bases; junction bases not matched to a gene: 3. The CDR3 spells CASSGGDRNQPQHF. The DNA for the CDR3 is TGTGCCAGCAGTGGGGGGGACAGGAATCAGCCCCAGCATTTT.

In this sample, this clone turned up a few times. The chain uses TRBV18 and TRBJ1-2; 7 bases agree with TRBD1. With V trimmed by 5 bases and J by 8 bases, 8 bases remained unmatched. The V gene's germline CDR1 is KGHSH and CDR2 LQKENI. The CDR3 has 13 amino acids. CDR3 in DNA: TGTGCCAGCTCAACTGACAGGGAAAGCGGCTACACCTTC. The encoded protein is CASSTDRESGYTF.

The rearrangement uses TRBV5-4 and TRBJ1-1, with no clear D. Germline V gene data show CDR1 as SGHNT and CDR2 as YYREEE (reference sequence). The CDR3 covers 16 residues. With 1 base removed from V and 0 bases from J, the gap between germline ends came to 13 bases. CDR3 sequence: CASSLLDGVMNTEAFF. The DNA for the CDR3 is TGTGCCAGCAGCTTGCTAGATGGGGTAATGAACACTGAAGCTTTCTTT. The variable domain in full, with the rest retrieved from reference TRBV5-4 and TRBJ1-1, is ETGVTQSPTHLIKTRGQQVTLRCSSQSGHNTVSWYQQALGQGPQFIFQYYREEENGRGNFPPRFSGLQFPNYSSELNVNALELDDSALYLCASSLLDGVMNTEAFFGQGTRLTVV.

This chain links TRBV4-1 with TRBJ1-6, with D perhaps TRBD1 (5 bases). This CDR3 region has 17 residues. Germline CDR1 is MGHRA and CDR2 is YSYEKL. V shed 1 base and J shed 2 bases, with 12 bases lying between them. The CDR3 region is CASSQGGIRAYNSPLHF. The CDR3 coding sequence is TGCGCCAGCAGCCAAGGAGGGATCAGGGCCTATAATTCACCCCTCCACTTT.

This sequence joins TRBV11-2 and TRBJ2-5, with D uncertain. Trimming took 4 bases from V and 1 from J, leaving 10 bases between them. CDR3 length: 14 amino acids. In germline, CDR1 is SGHAT, CDR2 FQNNGV. CDR3 loop: CASSSNRIQETQYF. CDR3 coding DNA: TGTGCCAGCAGCTCTAACAGAATCCAAGAGACCCAGTACTTC.

The V call is TRBV5-8, the J call TRBJ2-7, with D possibly being TRBD2 (5 bases). In germline, CDR1 is SGHTS, CDR2 YDEGEE. CDR3 length: 15 residues. The V and J ends lost 0 bases and 0 bases respectively, with 10 bases between them. The DNA of the CDR3 is TGTGCCAGCAGCTTGGCCGACTACTTCTCCTACGAGCAGTACTTC. This encodes CASSLADYFSYEQYF.

The chain combines TRBV7-3 with TRBJ1-2; 10 bases fit TRBD1. Germline CDR1 reads SGHTA; CDR2 reads FQGTGA. The CDR3 extends over 13 amino acids. V shed 5 bases and J 8 bases; nucleotides not matched to a gene: 5. CDR3 sequence: CASSDGTGVGYTF. CDR3 in DNA: TGTGCCAGCAGCGACGGGACAGGGGTAGGCTACACCTTC.

The rearrangement uses TRBV6-5 and TRBJ1-2; D perhaps matches TRBD1 (5 bases). Germline V gives CDR1 MNHEY, CDR2 SVGAGI. The CDR3 has 14 residues. The V and J ends lost 7 bases and 4 bases respectively, with 16 bases between them. The CDR3 bases are TGTGCCAGCAAACAACGGGACCCCGCCTATGGCTACACCTTC. Translation: CASKQRDPAYGYTF.

The chain carries TRBV6-5 and TRBJ1-2; 8 bases line up with TRBD1. This CDR3 has 14 amino acids. Germline trimming cut 6 bases from V and 4 bases from J; bases unmatched to any gene: 7. Per germline, CDR1 MNHEY and CDR2 SVGAGI. The CDR3 here is CASRIGTGGYGYTF. The CDR3 nucleotides are TGTGCCAGCAGAATAGGGACAGGCGGCTATGGCTACACCTTC.

The CDR3 spells CASSPGLTDTQYF. In nucleotides, the CDR3 is TGTGCCAGCAGCCCGGGCCTCACAGATACGCAGTATTTT. The chain is built from TRBV11-3 and TRBJ2-3; no clear D gene. V dropped 5 bases and J dropped 2 bases, with 8 bases sitting between them. The CDR3 sequence is 13 residues long. Germline V lookup: CDR1 SGHNT, CDR2 YENEEA.

This sequence joins TRBV25-1 and TRBJ2-4; no reliable D call. This CDR3 region has 13 residues. The V end lost 8 bases, the J end lost 1 base, and 9 bases lay between the germline ends. Germline CDR1 and CDR2: MGHDK and SYGVNS. The CDR3 DNA reads TGTGCCAGCCCTCGGTGTGCCAAAAACATTCAGTACTTC. Its protein is CASPRCAKNIQYF.

V and J are TRBV29-1 and TRBJ2-7, with D possibly being TRBD1 or TRBD2 (5 bases each). This CDR3 is built from 13 residues. Germline loops: CDR1 SQVTM, CDR2 ANQGSEA. In nucleotides, the CDR3 is TGCAGTGCCCGGGAACAGGAGGTTACCGAGCAGTACTTC. This gives the protein CSAREQEVTEQYF.

V gene TRBV4-3 combines with J gene TRBJ1-6, with TRBD1 as a possible D gene (6 bases). The V end was cut by 1 base, the J end by 5 bases, with 21 bases between. Germline lookup yields CDR1 LGHNA and CDR2 YSLEER. CDR3 size: 19 residues. This CDR3 reads CASSQVGGRGAGDNSPLHF. The CDR3 DNA is TGCGCCAGCAGCCAAGTTGGGGGTCGGGGGGCTGGCGATAATTCACCCCTCCACTTT.